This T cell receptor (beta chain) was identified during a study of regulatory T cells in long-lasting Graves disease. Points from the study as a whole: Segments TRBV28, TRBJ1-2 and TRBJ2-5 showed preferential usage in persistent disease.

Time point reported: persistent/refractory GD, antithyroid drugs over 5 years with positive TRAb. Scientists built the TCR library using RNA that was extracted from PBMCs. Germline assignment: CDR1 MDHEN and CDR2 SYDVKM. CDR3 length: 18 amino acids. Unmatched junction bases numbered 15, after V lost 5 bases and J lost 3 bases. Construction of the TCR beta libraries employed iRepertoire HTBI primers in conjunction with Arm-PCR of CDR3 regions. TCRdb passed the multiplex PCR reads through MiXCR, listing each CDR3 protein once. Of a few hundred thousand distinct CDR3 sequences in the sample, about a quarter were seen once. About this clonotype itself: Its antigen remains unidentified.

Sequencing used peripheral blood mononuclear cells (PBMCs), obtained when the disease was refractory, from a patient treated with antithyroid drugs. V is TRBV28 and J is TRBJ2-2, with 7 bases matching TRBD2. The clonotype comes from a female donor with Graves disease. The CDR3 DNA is TGTGCCAGCAGTACCGAGCGGGATTACCAGTCGGACACCGGGGAGCTGTTTTTT. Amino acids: CASSTERDYQSDTGELFF.